What follows are 21 T cell receptor beta chains derived from one specimen sequenced in a study of blood T cell repertoires in COVID-19. Profiled with immunoSEQ multiplex PCR; TCRdb holds only in-frame clones, not every one. The table records under 85,000 clones, roughly 87% of them present only once. Source material: peripheral blood. Source of these receptors: a woman of 80 years or more with active or convalescent COVID-19.

V gene TRBV18 combines with J gene TRBJ2-7, with TRBD1 identical over 9 bases. CDR3 size: 15 residues. Trimming removed 6 bases from V and 3 bases from J; junction bases left unmatched: 9. Germline CDR1 and CDR2: KGHSH and LQKENI. The CDR3 is CASSRETGGYYEQYF. CDR3 DNA sequence: TGTGCCAGCTCGCGCGAGACAGGGGGGTACTACGAGCAGTACTTC.

The chain uses TRBV29-1 and TRBJ2-1; 15 nucleotides match TRBD2. V shed 4 bases and J 15 bases; nucleotides not matched to a gene: 7. Germline V gives CDR1 SQVTM, CDR2 ANQGSEA. This CDR3 is built from 13 residues. CDR3: CSVGGLAGGLVFF. CDR3 DNA: TGCAGCGTTGGGGGACTAGCGGGGGGCCTGGTGTTCTTC.

The chain is built from TRBV9 and TRBJ2-2; the D is unclear. The CDR3 runs to 15 residues. The germline V gene encodes CDR1 SGDLS and CDR2 YYNGEE. V dropped 2 bases and J dropped 4 bases, with 12 bases sitting between them. For the CDR3, the DNA is TGTGCCAGCAGCGTCGGTCCTACCGTCACCGGGGAGCTGTTTTTT. Its protein product is CASSVGPTVTGELFF.

The count of this clone is one. V is TRBV10-3 and J is TRBJ2-7, with 10 bases identical to TRBD2. The ends lost 2 bases at V and 4 bases at J; junction bases unmatched: 5. The CDR3 consists of 15 residues. The germline V gene has CDR1 ENHRY and CDR2 SYGVKD. The CDR3 here is CAISEGLAEDYEQYF. Here the CDR3 DNA reads TGTGCCATCAGTGAGGGACTAGCGGAGGATTACGAGCAGTACTTC.

V gene TRBV4-3 combines with J gene TRBJ1-6; possibly TRBD1 for D (6 bases). In germline, CDR1 is LGHNA, CDR2 YSLEER. The CDR3 length is 16 residues. V gave up 1 base and J gave up 8 bases, with 15 bases separating them. The CDR3 DNA is TGCGCCAGCAGCCAAGGGGACATGTCTTTCGATTCACCCCTCCACTTT. This encodes CASSQGDMSFDSPLHF.

This clone appeared once. The CDR3 region is CASSSPKGGQETQYF. The DNA of the CDR3 is TGTGCCAGCAGCTCCCCAAAAGGGGGCCAAGAGACCCAGTACTTC. This chain joins TRBV5-4 and TRBJ2-5, with D possibly being TRBD1 (6 bases). There are 15 residues in the CDR3. Trimming pared 3 bases from V and 1 base from J, leaving 13 bases between. In germline, CDR1 is SGHNT, CDR2 YYREEE (reference sequence).

V and J are TRBV19 and TRBJ1-5; 10 bases align to TRBD1. The CDR3 has 18 amino acids. Germline assignment: CDR1 LNHDA and CDR2 SQIVND (reference sequence). Germline trimming cut 0 bases from V and 5 bases from J; bases unmatched to any gene: 10. The CDR3 coding sequence is TGTGCCAGTAGTATAGACGACAGGGGGCCCTTACGTGATCAGCCCCAGCATTTT. It is translated as CASSIDDRGPLRDQPQHF.

The chain carries TRBV5-5 and TRBJ1-2, with 7 bases fitting TRBD1. J lost 5 bases, V lost 4 bases, and 11 bases had no gene match. CDR1 SGHKS and CDR2 YYEKEE come from the germline V gene (reference sequence). The CDR3 has 15 amino acids. CDR3 DNA sequence: TGTGCCAGCAGCCCAGACAGGGACGTTCGGTATGGCTACACCTTC. Its translation: CASSPDRDVRYGYTF.

The chain couples TRBV10-2 to TRBJ2-5; no definite D call. The CDR3 consists of 13 residues. Trimming cost V 2 bases and J 4 bases, with 8 bases left between them. Germline V CDR1 and CDR2: WSHSY, SAAADI. CDR3 amino acids: CASSELGPETQYF. In nucleotides, the CDR3 is TGCGCCAGCAGTGAGCTGGGCCCAGAGACCCAGTACTTC.

V and J are TRBV3-1 (or the pseudogene TRBV3-2) and TRBJ1-4; 11 bases are a match to TRBD1. Germline CDR1 reads LGHDT; CDR2 reads YNNKEL (reference sequence). V shed 4 bases and J 6 bases; nucleotides not matched to a gene: 10. This CDR3 spans 17 amino acids. The CDR3 sequence: CASSRPDRGPFDEKLFF. The CDR3 DNA reads as TGTGCCAGCAGCCGTCCGGACAGGGGGCCCTTTGATGAAAAACTGTTTTTT.

This clone was observed once. The chain is built from TRBV28 and TRBJ2-7, with D perhaps TRBD2 (5 bases). The CDR3 spans 12 residues. Germline V gene data show CDR1 as MDHEN and CDR2 as SYDVKM. V lost 5 bases and J 3 bases, leaving 8 bases between the germline ends. CDR3 amino acids: CASSLRDYEQYF. In DNA, the CDR3 is TGTGCCAGCAGTCTCCGGGACTACGAGCAGTACTTC. Based on the CDR3 plus reference TRBV28 and TRBJ2-7, the full variable domain is DVKVTQSSRYLVKRTGEKVFLECVQDMDHENMFWYRQDPGLGLRLIYFSYDVKMKEKGDIPEGYSVSREKKERFSLILESASTNQTSMYLCASSLRDYEQYFGPGTRLTVT.

The chain has TRBV7-9 and TRBJ1-2; D is ambiguous. Germline V gene lookup returns CDR1 SEHNR and CDR2 FQNEAQ (reference sequence). CDR3 length equals 11 residues. V was cut by 2 bases and J by 8 bases, with 6 bases left in between. CDR3 region: CASSLSGGYTF. The CDR3 nucleotides read TGTGCCAGCAGCTTATCGGGGGGCTACACCTTC.

V is TRBV3-1 (or the pseudogene TRBV3-2) and J is TRBJ2-7; D gene ambiguous. The V end was cut by 2 bases, the J end by 0 bases, with 8 bases between. The germline CDR1 and CDR2 sequences are LGHDT and YNNKEL (reference sequence). CDR3 length: 14 amino acids. The CDR3 bases are TGTGCCAGCAGCCAAACATCCCACTCCTACGAGCAGTACTTC. Its translation is CASSQTSHSYEQYF.

CDR3 sequence: CASRDGGDTQYF. In nucleotides, the CDR3 is TGTGCCAGCAGAGATGGGGGGGATACGCAGTATTTT. This rearrangement joins TRBV28 to TRBJ2-3; TRBD2 might be the D (6 bases). V was shortened by 6 bases and J by 6 bases, with 10 bases between the two germline ends. In germline, CDR1 is MDHEN, CDR2 SYDVKM. This CDR3 has 12 amino acids.

The rearrangement uses TRBV15 and TRBJ2-7, with 8 bases fitting TRBD2. V gave up 0 bases and J gave up 3 bases; unmatched junction bases: 4. Germline CDR1 LNHNV, CDR2 YYDKDF (reference sequence). The CDR3 loop spans 15 amino acids. The CDR3 DNA is TGTGCCACCAGCAGAGATGCCGGGACTAGCTACGAGCAGTACTTC. This sequence encodes CATSRDAGTSYEQYF.

The rearrangement joins TRBV9 to TRBJ1-5; D gene ambiguous. The CDR3 length is 14 residues. V lost 3 bases and J 2 bases, leaving 9 bases between the germline ends. The V gene's germline CDR1 is SGDLS and CDR2 YYNGEE. The CDR3 loop reads CASSAHGGNQPQHF. The CDR3, as DNA: TGTGCCAGCAGCGCCCACGGGGGCAATCAGCCCCAGCATTTT.

V is TRBV7-9 and J is TRBJ2-1; D not certain. This CDR3 has 12 residues. Germline V gene lookup returns CDR1 SEHNR and CDR2 FQNEAQ (reference sequence). V was pared by 5 bases and J by 3 bases, with 5 bases between. The CDR3 here is CASSPNYNEQFF. CDR3 coding DNA: TGTGCCAGCAGCCCAAACTACAATGAGCAGTTCTTC.

V usage is TRBV7-3 and J usage is TRBJ2-3; the match to TRBD1 covers 9 bases. V dropped 5 bases and J dropped 3; count of bases not matched to a gene: 9. Per the germline V gene, CDR1 is SGHTA and CDR2 is FQGTGA. The CDR3 covers 16 residues. The CDR3: CASSPSGTGLTDTQYF. For the CDR3, the DNA is TGTGCCAGCAGCCCATCGGGGACAGGGCTAACAGATACGCAGTATTTT. The full variable domain, in which reference TRBV7-3 and TRBJ2-3 provide the parts outside the CDR3, is GAGVSQTPSNKVTEKGKYVELRCDPISGHTALYWYRQSLGQGPEFLIYFQGTGAADDSGLPNDRFFAVRPEGSVSTLKIQRTERGDSAVYLCASSPSGTGLTDTQYFGPGTRLTVL.

In this sample, this clone turned up once. The chain combines TRBV2 with TRBJ1-4; 7 positions agree with TRBD1. The CDR3 contains 13 residues. CDR1 is SNHLY and CDR2 is FYNNEI in the germline V gene. Trimming removed 8 bases from V and 5 bases from J; junction bases left unmatched: 5. The CDR3 reads CASGRDRNEKLFF. The CDR3 bases are TGTGCCAGCGGCCGGGACAGAAATGAAAAACTGTTTTTT.

The J gene is TRBJ2-7, the V gene TRBV7-7; the match to TRBD1 covers 7 bases. V shed 4 bases and J 5 bases; nucleotides not matched to a gene: 11. In germline, CDR1 is SSHAT, CDR2 FNYEAQ (reference sequence). The CDR3 is 15 amino acids. CDR3 loop: CASSSGATGTDEQYF. In nucleotides, the CDR3 is TGTGCCAGCAGCTCAGGGGCGACAGGGACGGACGAGCAGTACTTC.

The chain carries TRBV19 and TRBJ1-1, with 7 bases aligning to TRBD1. Trimming cost V 7 bases and J 3 bases; bases outside gene matches: 5. The length of the CDR3 is 13 residues. The germline V gene encodes CDR1 LNHDA and CDR2 SQIVND (reference sequence). This chain's CDR3 is CASTQGRYTEAFF. The CDR3 DNA sequence: TGTGCCAGTACACAGGGGCGGTACACTGAAGCTTTCTTT.